These 6 T cell receptor beta chains came from one sample sequenced in a study of radiotherapy plus CTLA-4 blockade in lung cancer listed by TCRdb under 2018. The method behind the library was the immunoSEQ multiplex PCR assay. TCRdb took over this immuneACCESS table, retaining in-frame rearrangements with V and J assigned. Such tables are incomplete; in checked studies, under half of the missing clones stem from an unresolved V gene, and the remainder is unexplained. The sample has about 80,000 clones on record, 78% of them singletons. The ten largest clonotypes hold roughly 22% of the sample. The material was peripheral blood, obtained from a patient treated with radiotherapy plus ipilimumab. The receptors derive from a human donor with non-small cell lung cancer whose response to radiotherapy plus ipilimumab could not be evaluated. Some clones in this sample may be carry-over from other donors' samples.

The chain has TRBV28 and TRBJ1-4, with TRBD1 identical over 9 bases. This CDR3 spans 16 amino acids. V was pared by 3 bases and J by 8 bases, with 10 bases of the junction left unmatched. Germline CDR1 reads MDHEN; CDR2 reads SYDVKM. This chain's CDR3 is CASSFYGQGQGEKLFF. The CDR3 DNA reads as TGTGCCAGCAGTTTCTATGGACAGGGACAGGGAGAAAAACTGTTTTTT.

The chain couples TRBV21-1 to TRBJ1-1; the table assigns TRBD1, which was not confirmed against the DNA. TRBV21-1 is labeled a pseudogene. The CDR3 is 17 residues long. The CDR3, as DNA: TGTGCCAGCAGCAAAGGGGTGACAGGGATCGGCAACACTGAAGCTTTCTTT. It yields the protein CASSKGVTGIGNTEAFF.

A few counts support this clone. The chain is built from TRBV15 and TRBJ2-4; tentatively, D is TRBD1 (6 bases). Trimming shortened V by 5 bases and J by 2 bases, and 13 bases separated the two germline ends. This CDR3 is built from 15 residues. Germline CDR1 is LNHNV and CDR2 is YYDKDF (reference sequence). Here the CDR3 reads CATSPGRDTKNIQYF. CDR3 in DNA: TGTGCCACCAGCCCGGGAAGGGACACCAAAAACATTCAGTACTTC. Looking up the rest from reference TRBV15 and TRBJ2-4 gives the full variable domain: DAMVIQNPRYQVTQFGKPVTLSCSQTLNHNVMYWYQQKSSQAPKLLFHYYDKDFNNEADTPDNFQSRRPNTSFCFLDIRSPGLGDTAMYLCATSPGRDTKNIQYFGAGTRLSVL.

This clone occurred once. The V call is TRBV5-1, the J call TRBJ2-3; no definite D call. This CDR3 comprises 15 residues. V shed 2 bases and J shed 0 bases, with 10 bases lying between them. Germline CDR1 SGHRS, CDR2 YFSETQ. CDR3: CASSLTIGSTDTQYF. The CDR3 DNA follows: TGCGCCAGCAGCTTAACTATCGGGAGCACAGATACGCAGTATTTT.

This chain links TRBV5-4 with TRBJ1-2; tentatively, D is TRBD1 (6 bases). CDR1 and CDR2 (germline): SGHNT, YYREEE (reference sequence). The V and J ends lost 4 bases and 5 bases respectively, with 15 bases between them. The CDR3 length is 14 residues. The CDR3 DNA reads as TGTGCCAGCAGCGGAAGATTGACAGGATATGGCTACACCTTC. This codes for CASSGRLTGYGYTF.

The chain couples TRBV7-9 to TRBJ1-1; D remains unclear. Germline V gene data show CDR1 as SEHNR and CDR2 as FQNEAQ (reference sequence). V gave up 6 bases and J gave up 5 bases, with 7 bases separating them. The CDR3 has 11 amino acids. The CDR3 bases are TGTGCCAGCAGGTTCGGGACTGAAGCTTTCTTT. This encodes CASRFGTEAFF. The full variable domain, completed using reference TRBV7-9 and TRBJ1-1, is DTGVSQNPRHKITKRGQNVTFRCDPISEHNRLYWYRQTLGQGPEFLTYFQNEAQLEKSRLLSDRFSAERPKGSFSTLEIQRTEQGDSAMYLCASRFGTEAFFGQGTRLTVV.